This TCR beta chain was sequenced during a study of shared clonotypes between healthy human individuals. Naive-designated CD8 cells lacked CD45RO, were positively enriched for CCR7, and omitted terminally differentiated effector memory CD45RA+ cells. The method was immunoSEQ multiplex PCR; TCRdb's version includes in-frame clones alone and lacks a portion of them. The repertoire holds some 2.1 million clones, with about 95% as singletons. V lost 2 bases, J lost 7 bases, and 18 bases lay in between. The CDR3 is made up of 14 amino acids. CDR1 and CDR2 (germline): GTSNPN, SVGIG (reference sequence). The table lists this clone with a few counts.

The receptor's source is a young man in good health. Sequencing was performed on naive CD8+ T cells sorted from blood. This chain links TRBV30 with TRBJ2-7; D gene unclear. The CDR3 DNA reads TGTGCCTGGAGTACACCAGTGGTGTTGAGAGAGCAGTACTTC. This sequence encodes CAWSTPVVLREQYF. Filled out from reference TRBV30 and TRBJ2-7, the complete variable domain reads SQTIHQWPATLVQPVGSPLSLECTVEGTSNPNLYWYRQAAGRGLQLLFYSVGIGQISSEVPQNLSASRPQDRQFILSSKKLLLSDSGFYLCAWSTPVVLREQYFGPGTRLTVT.